The entry that follows covers one T cell receptor (beta chain) sequence. The specificity of this receptor is unknown. The record has no base qualities; no much larger clone is one base away. CDR1 and CDR2 (SGDLS, YYNGEE) derive from the germline V gene. The CDR3 contains 13 residues, cysteine and phenylalanine counted. The entry retains the CDR3 DNA only, 39 bases that are in frame from base 1. V gives up 8 bases and J gives up 0 bases, and the segment between their germline ends measures 11 bases. The record originates from a study of cytomegalovirus exposure and HLA in healthy donors (dated by TCRdb to the late 2010s). About the study as a whole: In an earlier analysis of several hundred of the donors, 276 Gb of sequence data and about 110 million unique TCR beta sequences from roughly 200 million T cells were reported. Of the approximately 400 genotyped donors, roughly 80% were placed in the genetic ancestry cluster associated with self-reported Caucasian donors. A later genetic analysis took genome-wide SNP genotypes for 398 of the 666 donors and used that subset as a discovery cohort. Every repertoire in the discovery cohort had been generated on one and the same sequencing platform. The study combined high-throughput TCR immunosequencing, statistical association of individual TCRs with disease status, and machine learning to predict cytomegalovirus infection status. In addition to the first cohort of 650 to 800 subjects, a separate validation cohort of approximately 120 different subjects was used. Alongside the repertoire data, information on donor age, sex, ethnicity and CMV serostatus was compiled. The study profiled the T cell repertoires of hundreds of subjects by immunosequencing and related them to cytomegalovirus serostatus. Because of strong linkage in the cohort, five DR-DQ haplotypes were treated as single units for association and clustering. Typing coverage differed by locus: A, B, C, DRB1 and DQB1 were typed in about 629-640 donors, DQA1 in approximately 520, DPA1 in 600 to 610, and DPB1 in 472. A later analysis re-examined previously published TCR beta repertoires from more than 550 donors and added high-resolution HLA genotyping to investigate patterns of TCR occurrence. The study was designed to test whether signatures of past pathogen exposure could be identified by cataloging public T cell receptors. An earlier analysis of 500 to 650 of the donors applied high-throughput TCR beta sequencing to assess whether each TCR beta V gene segment acted as functional or pseudogenic. Among 300 to 450 genotyped donors of the cohort, an average of roughly 240,000 unique TCR beta nucleotide sequences were sequenced per donor, around 20% of them non-productive. HLA typing included class I and class II loci at four-digit resolution. An early release covering 550 to 650 HLA-typed donors comprised roughly 300 gigabases of sequencing data and about 90 million unique TCR sequences. Rather than drawing on any new phenotypic data, the later analysis identified candidate immune exposures from TCR beta sequences and the way those sequences occurred across donors. Study-wide conclusions, independent of this receptor: A further reported finding was that TCR beta sequences accurately predicted the HLA-A and HLA-B alleles for most subjects in the first cohort. In a later analysis, most CMV-associated TCR beta chains were found to appear HLA-restricted, with HLA associations seemingly driven largely by CMV exposure. Because the 87-base-pair reads could not distinguish some IMGT-functional V segments, including TRBV6-2 and TRBV6-3, those segments were excluded. Compared with equally common non-associated chains, HLA-associated TCR beta chains in a later analysis were more clonally expanded and had lower generation probabilities. Broadly in line with IMGT annotations, most TCR beta V segments showed up in productive rearrangements about 90% or about 30% of the time in an earlier analysis of approximately 600 of the donors. In a later analysis, more than 15,000 TCR beta sequences were associated with specific HLA alleles at a false discovery rate of 0.05. HLA typing was unavailable for some donors at each locus, so association tests used only the typed subset. A later analysis found that TCR association rates varied across HLA loci, with DRB1 alleles showing the most associated TCRs and HLA-C alleles the fewest. According to a later analysis, parvovirus B19, influenza, CMV and Epstein-Barr virus appeared linked to several top co-occurrence clusters. When HLA alleles, especially DR and DQ, strongly co-occurred, TCR associations were difficult to assign to individual alleles. Across donors, most TCR sequences were observed very rarely, whereas some public TCRs were present in many individuals. The earlier analysis of 587 of the donors excluded 15 to 20 rarely observed V segments, including chromosome 9 orphons, because counts were too low. A cluster of highly shared sequence variants was judged likely to represent a technical artifact of the sequencing pipeline. In vitro tests confirmed that a few of the cytomegalovirus-associated TCR beta chains recognize cytomegalovirus antigens. Correlated functional status among segregating V segments might reflect linkage disequilibrium, but an unknown experimental factor could not be ruled out. In a later genetic analysis, a missense DCLRE1C variant was associated with V-gene and J-gene trimming of TCR beta chains, and the association was replicated in an independent cohort. The study gave a list of 150 to 200 TCR beta chains associated with cytomegalovirus. Presence/absence analyses assumed roughly uniform sequencing depth across donors, an assumption that may not hold. In a later genetic analysis, fewer N-insertions in productive TCRs were reported among donors in an Asian-associated ancestry cluster than the roughly 700-donor mean. The classifier was reported to diagnose cytomegalovirus status with high specificity and sensitivity in both the original and validation cohorts. It was suggested by the authors that the approach could potentially be generalized to other disease states and immunological phenotypes. Immune exposure information for the cohort was limited to CMV serostatus. Only TCR beta chains were sequenced in this cohort, and the absence of alpha or paired-chain data limited detectable features.

The cohort consisted of hundreds of healthy bone marrow donors. At the time of sampling, every cohort member was nominally healthy, though immune exposures that went unrecorded were likely present. The donor was CMV seronegative and was included in the group of 352 seronegative cohort members. A peripheral blood sample was provided by each donor, and peripheral blood mononuclear cells were used for TCR beta sequencing. Genomic DNA extraction from the blood cell samples was performed with the Qiagen DNeasy Blood Extraction Kit. Receptors were amplified or captured by the immunoSEQ multiplex PCR assay. The multiplex PCR relied on a mix of 60 forward primers for TCR Vbeta segments and 13 reverse primers for TCR Jbeta segments. Amplification of the CDR3 region of rearranged TCR beta genes was performed with a multiplex PCR assay on genomic DNA. The Illumina HiSeq System was used to sequence the amplified TCR beta libraries as 87-base-pair reads. The paper's data handling went like this. In a later analysis, tens of millions of unique TCR beta chains were counted across the roughly 700 repertoires, and roughly 11 million of these chains were shared by at least two donors. Raw reads were error-corrected and collapsed into unique sequences with a nearest-neighbor algorithm that merged closely related sequences to remove PCR and sequencing errors. CDR3 sequences were aligned to IMGT reference sequences to assign V, D and J gene segments. For a sequence to be retained, at least a six-nucleotide match to both a V gene segment and a J gene segment was required. A rearrangement counted as productive if the CDR3 had no stop codons and remained in frame with V and J, and every other rearrangement counted as non-productive. CDR3 was defined according to IMGT convention as the region running from the second conserved V-encoded cysteine to the conserved J-encoded phenylalanine. In an earlier analysis of around 540 of the donors, sequences lacking an unambiguous match to a single V gene segment were excluded. An earlier analysis of a few hundred of the donors classified V segments as functional when productive rearrangements were above 56.7% and as segregating when the standard deviation between donors was above 5%. A statistical classification framework was built for diagnosing cytomegalovirus status from the catalog of TCR beta chain sequences. In a later analysis, TCR nucleotide sequences were compared against IMGT/GENE-DB human TR gene sequences so that V and J genes could be assigned. In a later analysis, CDR3 sequences and most-parsimonious VDJ recombination scenarios were assigned using the TCRdist pipeline. In a later analysis, every TCR beta chain was defined by the combination of its CDR3 amino acid sequence and its V-gene family, and reads without a unique V-gene family were dropped. To address suspected cross-contamination and a sequencing artifact, a later analysis removed 450 to 700 highly shared, low-generation-probability nucleotide sequences. In a later analysis, a clonal expansion index was calculated for each public chain from normalized within-repertoire ranks of inferred template counts. Generation probabilities in a later analysis came from a VDJ recombination model fitted to out-of-frame rearrangements, and those results were checked against IGoR. In a later analysis, hypergeometric tests were used to score TCR-TCR, TCR-HLA and TCR-CMV co-occurrence, with a repertoire-size bias correction applied to TCR pairs. A later analysis estimated false discovery rates by permuting HLA or CMV assignments 20 times. In a later analysis, co-occurring TCRs were grouped using DBSCAN, and TCRdist sequence similarity was added for clustering within HLA-allele-positive subsets. Co-occurrence clustering excluded repertoires with fewer than 30,000 or more than 120,000 public chains, plus five with anomalous nucleotide sharing. The table was pulled from immuneACCESS by TCRdb, which kept in-frame rearrangements only. Such tables lose some clones; where checked, under half of the loss comes from unresolved V genes, and the rest has no known cause. V, J and clone size derive from that table, while D and trimming were established from the DNA sequence. The sample table lists over 80,000 clones, 70% to 85% of them with a count of one. The ten largest clones capture approximately 3.6% of the sample.

The sequenced sample was PBMCs. The V and J segments used are TRBV9 and TRBJ1-2, with the D gene not confidently named. This clonotype was sampled from a man over 45 in good health and CMV-seronegative. The CDR3 protein: CASSAAANYGYTF. Here is the DNA: TGTGCCAGTAGTGCTGCGGCTAACTATGGCTACACCTTC.